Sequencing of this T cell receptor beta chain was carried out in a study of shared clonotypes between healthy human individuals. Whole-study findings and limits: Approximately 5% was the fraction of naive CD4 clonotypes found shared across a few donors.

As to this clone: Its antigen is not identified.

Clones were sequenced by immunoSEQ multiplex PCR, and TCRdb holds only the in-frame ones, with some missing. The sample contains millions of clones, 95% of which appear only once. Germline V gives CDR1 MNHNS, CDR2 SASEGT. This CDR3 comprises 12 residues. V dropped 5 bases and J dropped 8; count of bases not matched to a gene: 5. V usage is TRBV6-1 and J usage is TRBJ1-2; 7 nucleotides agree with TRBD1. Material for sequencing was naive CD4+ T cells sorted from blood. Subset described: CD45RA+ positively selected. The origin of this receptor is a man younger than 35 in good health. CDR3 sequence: CASSHTGVGYTF. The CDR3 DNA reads TGTGCCAGCAGTCATACAGGGGTGGGCTACACCTTC.